This T cell receptor beta chain is from a study of blood T cell repertoires in COVID-19. The length of the CDR3 is 14 residues. Germline trimming cut 4 bases from V and 2 bases from J; bases unmatched to any gene: 5. Germline CDR1 reads SGHRS; CDR2 reads YFSETQ. As processed by the authors: Estimated nucleated cell counts came from reference gene primer amplification. TCRdb's table, derived via immunoSEQ multiplex PCR, lists solely in-frame clones and lacks some. V, J and clone size derive from that table, while D and trimming were established from the DNA sequence. The sample holds approximately 210,000 clones, almost 90% seen once. The participants were between roughly 18 and 90 years old and came from 20 to 30 US areas.

The material sequenced was PBMCs or T cells enriched from blood (not recorded which). The receptor was isolated from a woman between 45 and 60 years old with acute COVID-19. The chain couples TRBV5-1 to TRBJ2-5; 7 bases agree with TRBD1. DNA for the CDR3: TGCGCCAGCAGCCGCCTGGGACAGCAAGAGACCCAGTACTTC. Protein: CASSRLGQQETQYF.